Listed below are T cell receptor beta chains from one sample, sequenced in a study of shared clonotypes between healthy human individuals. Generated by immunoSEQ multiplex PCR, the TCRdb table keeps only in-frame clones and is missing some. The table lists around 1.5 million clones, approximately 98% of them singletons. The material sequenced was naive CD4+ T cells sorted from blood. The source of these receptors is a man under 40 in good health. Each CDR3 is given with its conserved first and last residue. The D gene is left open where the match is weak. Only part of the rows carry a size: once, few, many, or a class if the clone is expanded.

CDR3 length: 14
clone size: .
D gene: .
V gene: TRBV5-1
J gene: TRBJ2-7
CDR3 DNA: TGCGCCAGCAGCTTCGACAGAGACGCCTACGAGCAGTACTTC
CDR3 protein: CASSFDRDAYEQYF

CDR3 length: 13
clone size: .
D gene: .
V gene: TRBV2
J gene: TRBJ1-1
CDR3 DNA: TGTGCCAGCATCAGGGACAAGAACACTGAAGCTTTCTTT
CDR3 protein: CASIRDKNTEAFF

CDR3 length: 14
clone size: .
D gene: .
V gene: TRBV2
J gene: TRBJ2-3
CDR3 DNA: TGTGCCAGCAGTGAAGCCCCTAGCACAGATACGCAGTATTTT
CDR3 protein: CASSEAPSTDTQYF

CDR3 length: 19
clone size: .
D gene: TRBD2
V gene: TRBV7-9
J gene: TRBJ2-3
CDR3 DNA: TGTGCCATCGACCCCCGACTAGCGGAGAACATTTTGAGCACAGATACGCAGTATTTT
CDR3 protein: CAIDPRLAENILSTDTQYF

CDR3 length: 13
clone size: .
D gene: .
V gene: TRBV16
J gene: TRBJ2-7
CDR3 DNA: TGTGCCAGCAGCGGCCGGCGGGGCGACGAGCAGTACTTC
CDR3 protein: CASSGRRGDEQYF

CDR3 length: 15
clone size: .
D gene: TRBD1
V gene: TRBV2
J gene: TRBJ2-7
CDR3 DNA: TGTGCCAGCATCCGAGGCGGGACAGGAGCCTACGAGCAGTACTTC
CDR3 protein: CASIRGGTGAYEQYF

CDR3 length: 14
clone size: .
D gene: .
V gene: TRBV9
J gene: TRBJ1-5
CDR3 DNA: TGTGCCAGCAGCGTAGGGGAGCCATATCAGCCCCAGCATTTT
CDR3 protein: CASSVGEPYQPQHF

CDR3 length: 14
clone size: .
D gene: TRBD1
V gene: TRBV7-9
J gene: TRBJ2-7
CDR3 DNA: TGTGCCAGCAGCTCGGACAGGGTTCGCTACGAGCAGTACTTC
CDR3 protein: CASSSDRVRYEQYF

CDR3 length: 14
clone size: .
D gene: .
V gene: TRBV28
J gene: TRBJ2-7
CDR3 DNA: TGTGCCAGCAGTCGCGGTTCCTTTTCCTACGAGCAGTACTTC
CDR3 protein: CASSRGSFSYEQYF

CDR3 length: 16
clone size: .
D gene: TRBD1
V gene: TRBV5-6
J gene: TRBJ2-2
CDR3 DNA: TGTGCCAGCAGCTCAGCCGGGACAGGGTATGCCGGGGAGCTGTTTTTT
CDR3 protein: CASSSAGTGYAGELFF

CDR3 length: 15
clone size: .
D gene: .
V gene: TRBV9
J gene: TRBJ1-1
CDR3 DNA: TGTGCCAGCAGCGTAGGGAGTGCGTTGGTCACTGAAGCTTTCTTT
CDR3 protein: CASSVGSALVTEAFF

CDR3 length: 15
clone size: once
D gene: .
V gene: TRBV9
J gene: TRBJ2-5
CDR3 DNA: TGTGCCAGCAGCGTAGGACACGGACTCGGGGAGACCCAGTACTTC
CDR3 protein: CASSVGHGLGETQYF

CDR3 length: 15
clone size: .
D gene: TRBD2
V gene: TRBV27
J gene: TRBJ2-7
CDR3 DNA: TGTGCCAGCAGTCCCTTCCAGCGGGAGACCTACGAGCAGTACTTC
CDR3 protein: CASSPFQRETYEQYF

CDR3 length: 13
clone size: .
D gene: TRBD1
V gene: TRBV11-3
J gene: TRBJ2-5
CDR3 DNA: TGTGCCAGCAGCCGGGACAGGGGCGAGACCCAGTACTTC
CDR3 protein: CASSRDRGETQYF

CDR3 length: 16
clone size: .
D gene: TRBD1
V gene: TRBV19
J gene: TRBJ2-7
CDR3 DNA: TGTGCCAGTAGTATAGAGGGGACAGGGCATGGCGACGAGCAGTACTTC
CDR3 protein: CASSIEGTGHGDEQYF

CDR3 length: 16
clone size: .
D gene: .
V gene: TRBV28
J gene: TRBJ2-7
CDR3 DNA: TGTGCCAGCAGTTTTGTTAGGGCGGGACCCTCCTACGAGCAGTACTTC
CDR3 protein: CASSFVRAGPSYEQYF

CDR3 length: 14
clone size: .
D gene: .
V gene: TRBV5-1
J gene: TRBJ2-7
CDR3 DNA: TGCGCCAGCAGCTTTTTTTTGAGCTCCTACGAGCAGTACTTC
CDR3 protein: CASSFFLSSYEQYF

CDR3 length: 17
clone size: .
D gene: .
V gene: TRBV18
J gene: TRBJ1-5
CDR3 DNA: TGTGCCAGCTCACCTGGCGGCTCGGGGAGAGGGGATCAGCCCCAGCATTTT
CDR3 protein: CASSPGGSGRGDQPQHF